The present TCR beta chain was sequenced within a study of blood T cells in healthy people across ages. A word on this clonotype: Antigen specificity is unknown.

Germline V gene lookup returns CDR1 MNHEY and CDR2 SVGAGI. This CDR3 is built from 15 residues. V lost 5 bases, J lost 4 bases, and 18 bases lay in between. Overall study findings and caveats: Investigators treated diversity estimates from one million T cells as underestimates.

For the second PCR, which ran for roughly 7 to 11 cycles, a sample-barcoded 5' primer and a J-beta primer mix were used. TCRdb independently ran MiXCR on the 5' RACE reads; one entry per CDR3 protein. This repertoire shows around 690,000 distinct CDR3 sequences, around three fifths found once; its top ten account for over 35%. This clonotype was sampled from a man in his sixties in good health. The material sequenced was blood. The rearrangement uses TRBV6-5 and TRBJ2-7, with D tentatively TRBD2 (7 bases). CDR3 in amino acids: CASSLTGRGPYEQYF. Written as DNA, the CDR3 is TGTGCCAGCAGTCTTACAGGGAGGGGTCCATACGAGCAGTACTTC.